This TCR beta chain emerged from a study of metastatic and nonmetastatic thyroid tumors. TCRdb reassembled clones from the PCR reads with MiXCR. This table has 50,000 or so clones, 17% appearing once. No treatment had been given to any patient before thyroid surgery. This CDR3 spans 15 amino acids. V dropped 5 bases and J dropped 0 bases, with 11 bases sitting between them. From germline, CDR1 is SEHNR and CDR2 FQNEAQ (reference sequence). Ten or more counts support this clone. Sequences were obtained from blood. The sequence was obtained from a female donor with papillary thyroid cancer or a benign thyroid nodule (not recorded which). Some clones in this sample may be carry-over from other donors' samples. V usage is TRBV7-9 and J usage is TRBJ2-1, with D possibly matching TRBD2 (5 bases). CDR3 DNA sequence: TGTGCCAGCAGCCCACTAGTGAGCTCCTACAATGAGCAGTTCTTC. This sequence encodes CASSPLVSSYNEQFF.